The 7 T cell receptor beta chains below come from one sample, sequenced in a study of shared clonotypes between healthy human individuals. The protocol was immunoSEQ multiplex PCR, while the TCRdb copy is restricted to in-frame clones and leaves out a portion. The data contain around 1.5 million clones, around 98% of them singletons. The specimen was naive CD4+ T cells sorted from blood. Documented subset: CD45RA+ positively selected. The source of these receptors is a man aged 25 to 40 in good health.

Turning to this clone: The sample carries other DNA sequences with the same CDR3. This chain joins TRBV2 and TRBJ1-5, with TRBD1 matching over 11 bases. The ends lost 9 bases at V and 5 bases at J; junction bases unmatched: 12. CDR3 length: 16 amino acids. Germline CDR1 reads SNHLY; CDR2 reads FYNNEI. The CDR3 sequence is CARGERTGGADQPQHF. In DNA, the CDR3 is TGTGCCAGAGGCGAGCGGACAGGGGGCGCAGATCAGCCCCAGCATTTT.

J is TRBJ2-1 and V is TRBV6-6, with 9 bases identical to TRBD1. Germline V gene data show CDR1 as MNHNY and CDR2 as SVGAGI (reference sequence). This CDR3 has 15 residues. J gave up 3 bases and V 6 bases, and 6 bases lay outside the gene matches. CDR3 loop: CASSSQGQGYNEQFF. The CDR3 DNA is TGTGCCAGCAGCTCACAGGGACAGGGCTACAATGAGCAGTTCTTC.

The chain uses TRBV27 and TRBJ1-4; possibly TRBD1 for D (5 bases). In germline, CDR1 is MNHEY, CDR2 SMNVEV (reference sequence). V shed 8 bases and J shed 7 bases, with 11 bases lying between them. The CDR3 covers 12 residues. In DNA, the CDR3 is TGTGCCAGCGGGGCCAGGAGTGAAAAACTGTTTTTT. It specifies CASGARSEKLFF.

The V gene is TRBV5-1, the J gene TRBJ2-4; TRBD1 agrees at 8 bases. Trimming at V came to 4 bases and at J to 6 bases, leaving 6 bases not matched to a gene. This CDR3 has 14 amino acids. CDR1 and CDR2 (germline): SGHRS, YFSETQ. The CDR3 nucleotides read TGCGCCAGCAGCCTGGACAGGGTTATAAACATTCAGTACTTC. Translated, it gives CASSLDRVINIQYF.

The chain employs TRBV9 and TRBJ2-1, with D possibly being TRBD1 or TRBD2 (5 bases each). The germline V gene encodes CDR1 SGDLS and CDR2 YYNGEE. The length of the CDR3 is 15 residues. V gave up 4 bases and J gave up 4 bases, with 15 bases separating them. The CDR3 DNA sequence: TGTGCCAGCAGCCGGGACGGTTCCTCTTACAATGAGCAGTTCTTC. Its translation: CASSRDGSSYNEQFF.

With respect to this clone: Other DNA sequences in this specimen translate into the identical CDR3. The chain combines TRBV10-3 with TRBJ2-1; TRBD1 agrees at 7 bases. From germline, CDR1 is ENHRY and CDR2 SYGVKD. The CDR3 is 12 residues long. Trimming cost V 6 bases and J 5 bases; bases outside gene matches: 1. The CDR3 spells CAIRGQNNEQFF. The CDR3 DNA follows: TGTGCCATCAGGGGACAGAACAATGAGCAGTTCTTC.

The chain recombines TRBV19 with TRBJ2-3; no reliable D call. The length of the CDR3 is 13 residues. Trimming took off 5 bases at V and 2 bases at J, with 8 bases between the two ends. The germline CDR1 and CDR2 sequences are LNHDA and SQIVND (reference sequence). The CDR3 region is CASSRTNTDTQYF. The CDR3 coding sequence is TGTGCCAGTAGTCGCACTAACACAGATACGCAGTATTTT.